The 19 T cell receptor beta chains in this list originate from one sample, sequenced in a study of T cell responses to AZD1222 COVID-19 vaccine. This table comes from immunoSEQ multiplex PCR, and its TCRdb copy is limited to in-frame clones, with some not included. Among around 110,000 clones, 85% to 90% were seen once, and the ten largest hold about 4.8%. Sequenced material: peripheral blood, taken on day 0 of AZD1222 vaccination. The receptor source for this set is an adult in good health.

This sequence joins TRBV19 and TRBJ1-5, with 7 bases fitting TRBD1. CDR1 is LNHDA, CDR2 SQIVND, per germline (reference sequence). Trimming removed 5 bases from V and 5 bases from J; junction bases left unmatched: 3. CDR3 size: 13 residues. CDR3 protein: CASSVQGDQPQHF. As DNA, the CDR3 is TGTGCCAGTAGTGTCCAGGGGGATCAGCCCCAGCATTTT.

In nucleotides, the CDR3 is TGTGCCAGCAGCAAAGGACTAGCGGGAGGGGTTGAGCAGTTCTTC. Protein product: CASSKGLAGGVEQFF. The chain couples TRBV4-2 to TRBJ2-1; 15 positions match TRBD2. Trimming cost V 5 bases and J 9 bases; bases outside gene matches: 5. This CDR3 has 15 residues. CDR1 LGHNA and CDR2 YNFKEQ come from the germline V gene.

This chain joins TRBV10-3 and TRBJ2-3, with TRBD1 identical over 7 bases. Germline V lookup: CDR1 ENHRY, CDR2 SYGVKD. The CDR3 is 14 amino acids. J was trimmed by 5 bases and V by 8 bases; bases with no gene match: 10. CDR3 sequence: CAIRSDRVQDTQYF. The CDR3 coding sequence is TGTGCCATCCGGAGCGACAGGGTCCAAGATACGCAGTATTTT.

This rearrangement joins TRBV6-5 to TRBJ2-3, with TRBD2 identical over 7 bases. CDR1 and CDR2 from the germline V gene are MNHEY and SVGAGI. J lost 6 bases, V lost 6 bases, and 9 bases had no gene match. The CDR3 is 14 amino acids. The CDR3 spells CASSEGGVADTQYF. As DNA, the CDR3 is TGTGCCAGCAGCGAGGGAGGGGTGGCGGATACGCAGTATTTT.

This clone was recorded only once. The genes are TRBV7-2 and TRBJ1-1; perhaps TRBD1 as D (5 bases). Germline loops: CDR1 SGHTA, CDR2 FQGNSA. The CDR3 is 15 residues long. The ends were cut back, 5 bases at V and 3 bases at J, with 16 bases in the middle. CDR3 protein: CASSRDPGRDTEAFF. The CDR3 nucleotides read TGTGCCAGCAGCCGGGACCCGGGACGGGACACTGAAGCTTTCTTT.

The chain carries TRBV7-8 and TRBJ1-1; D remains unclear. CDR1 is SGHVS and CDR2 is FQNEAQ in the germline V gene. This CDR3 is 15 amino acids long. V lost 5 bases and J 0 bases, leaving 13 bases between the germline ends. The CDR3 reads CASSPGSIMNTEAFF. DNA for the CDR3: TGTGCCAGCAGCCCAGGATCCATCATGAACACTGAAGCTTTCTTT.

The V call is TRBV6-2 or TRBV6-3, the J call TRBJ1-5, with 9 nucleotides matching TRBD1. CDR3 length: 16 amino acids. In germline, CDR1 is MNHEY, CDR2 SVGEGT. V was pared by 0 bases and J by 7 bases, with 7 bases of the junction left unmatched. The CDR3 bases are TGTGCCAGCAGTTACTCTGCCGGACAGGGGAGGCAGCCCCAGCATTTT. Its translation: CASSYSAGQGRQPQHF.

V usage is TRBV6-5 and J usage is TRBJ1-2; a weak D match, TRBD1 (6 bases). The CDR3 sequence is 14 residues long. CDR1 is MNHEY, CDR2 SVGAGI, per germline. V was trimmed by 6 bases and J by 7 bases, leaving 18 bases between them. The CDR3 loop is CASRTTGGFVGYTF. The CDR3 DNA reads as TGTGCCAGCAGAACGACAGGTGGTTTTGTTGGCTACACCTTC.

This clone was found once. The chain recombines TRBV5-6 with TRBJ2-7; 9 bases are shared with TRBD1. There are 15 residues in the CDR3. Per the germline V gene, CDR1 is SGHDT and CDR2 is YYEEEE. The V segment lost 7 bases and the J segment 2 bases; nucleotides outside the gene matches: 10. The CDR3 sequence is CASASLRQGAYEQYF. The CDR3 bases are TGTGCCAGCGCTAGCCTTCGACAGGGGGCCTACGAGCAGTACTTC.

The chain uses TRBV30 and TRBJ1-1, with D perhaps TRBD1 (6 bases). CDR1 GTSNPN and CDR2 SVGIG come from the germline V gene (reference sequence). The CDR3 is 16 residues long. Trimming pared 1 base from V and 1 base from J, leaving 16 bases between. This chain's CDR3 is CAWSGGQAPTNTEAFF. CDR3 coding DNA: TGTGCCTGGAGTGGGGGGCAGGCCCCAACGAACACTGAAGCTTTCTTT.

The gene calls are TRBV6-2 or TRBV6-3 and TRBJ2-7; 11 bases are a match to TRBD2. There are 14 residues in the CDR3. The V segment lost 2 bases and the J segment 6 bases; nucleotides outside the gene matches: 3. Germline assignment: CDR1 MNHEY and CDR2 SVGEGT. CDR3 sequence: CASSYGTSGREQYF. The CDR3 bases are TGTGCCAGCAGTTACGGGACTAGCGGACGCGAGCAGTACTTC.

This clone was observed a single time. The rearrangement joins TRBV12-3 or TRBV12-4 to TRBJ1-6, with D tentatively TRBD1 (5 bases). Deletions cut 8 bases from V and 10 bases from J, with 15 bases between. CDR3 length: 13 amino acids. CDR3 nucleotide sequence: TGTGCCAGCGGGGGGGGATGGGGATCACCCCTCCACTTT. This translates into CASGGGWGSPLHF.

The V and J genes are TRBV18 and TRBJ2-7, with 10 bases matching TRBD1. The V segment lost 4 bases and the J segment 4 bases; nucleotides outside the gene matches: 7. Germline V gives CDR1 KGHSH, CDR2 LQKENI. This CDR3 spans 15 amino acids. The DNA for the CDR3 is TGTGCCAGCTCACTACAACCGGGACAGGGGTACGAGCAGTACTTC. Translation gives CASSLQPGQGYEQYF.

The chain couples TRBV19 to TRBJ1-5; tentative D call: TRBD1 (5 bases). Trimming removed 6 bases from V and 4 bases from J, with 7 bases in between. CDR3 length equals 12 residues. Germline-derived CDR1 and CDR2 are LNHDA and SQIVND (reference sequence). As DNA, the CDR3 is TGTGCCAGTAGCCGACAGAATCAGCCCCAGCATTTT. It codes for CASSRQNQPQHF.

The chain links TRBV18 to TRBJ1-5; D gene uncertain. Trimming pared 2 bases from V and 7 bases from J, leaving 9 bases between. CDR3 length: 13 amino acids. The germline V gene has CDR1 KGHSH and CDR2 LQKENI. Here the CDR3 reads CASSPTSEQPQHF. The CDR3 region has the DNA TGTGCCAGCTCACCAACGTCGGAGCAGCCCCAGCATTTT.

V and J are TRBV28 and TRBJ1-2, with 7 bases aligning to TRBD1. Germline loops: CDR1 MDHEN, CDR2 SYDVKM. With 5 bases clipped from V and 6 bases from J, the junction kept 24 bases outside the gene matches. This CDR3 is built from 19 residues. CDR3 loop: CASSPTVGDSLGTGHGYTF. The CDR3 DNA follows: TGTGCCAGCAGTCCAACCGTCGGGGACAGCCTCGGAACGGGGCATGGCTACACCTTC.

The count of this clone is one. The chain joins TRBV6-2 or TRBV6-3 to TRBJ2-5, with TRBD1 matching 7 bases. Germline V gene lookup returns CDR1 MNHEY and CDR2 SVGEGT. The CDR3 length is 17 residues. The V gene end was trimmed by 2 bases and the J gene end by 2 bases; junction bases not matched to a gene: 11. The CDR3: CASSYASPGQLQETQYF. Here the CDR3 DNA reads TGTGCCAGCAGTTACGCATCTCCGGGACAGTTACAAGAGACCCAGTACTTC.

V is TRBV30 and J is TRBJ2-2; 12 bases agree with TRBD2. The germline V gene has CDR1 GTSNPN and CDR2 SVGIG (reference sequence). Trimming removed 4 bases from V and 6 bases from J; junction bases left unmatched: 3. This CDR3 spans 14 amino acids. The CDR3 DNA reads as TGTGCCTGGACTAGCGGGAGGGCCGCCGGGGAGCTGTTTTTT. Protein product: CAWTSGRAAGELFF.

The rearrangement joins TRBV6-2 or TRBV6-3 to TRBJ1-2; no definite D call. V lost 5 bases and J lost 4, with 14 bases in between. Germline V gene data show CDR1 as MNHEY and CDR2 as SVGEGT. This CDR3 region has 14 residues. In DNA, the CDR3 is TGTGCCAGCAGTGCCGAGAGGTCCTTCTATGGCTACACCTTC. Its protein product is CASSAERSFYGYTF.